Presented here are 25 T cell receptor beta chains from one specimen sequenced in a study of identifying expanded T cells in peripheral blood. Some clones are missing from TCRdb's copy, which holds only in-frame ones; the method was immunoSEQ multiplex PCR. Among around 99,000 clones, roughly nine tenths were seen once, and the ten largest hold around 8.3%. Sequencing used blood. These receptors came from a person aged 18 to 75 in good health.

The chain recombines TRBV18 with TRBJ1-1; D is unclear. Trimming took off 3 bases at V and 0 bases at J, with 8 bases between the two ends. Looked up from germline, CDR1 is KGHSH and CDR2 is LQKENI. The CDR3 totals 14 residues. The CDR3 is CASSPGPMNTEAFF. The CDR3 DNA reads TGTGCCAGCTCACCGGGCCCCATGAACACTGAAGCTTTCTTT.

This clone occurred a few times. The J gene is TRBJ1-1, the V gene TRBV18; 9 bases fit TRBD1. Germline V gives CDR1 KGHSH, CDR2 LQKENI. This CDR3 contains 15 residues. Trimming removed 4 bases from V and 5 bases from J; junction bases left unmatched: 8. The CDR3 DNA follows: TGTGCCAGCTCACAGGGACAGGGTTCTTTGACTGAAGCTTTCTTT. Translation gives CASSQGQGSLTEAFF.

This chain connects TRBV2 to TRBJ2-1, with 9 bases aligning to TRBD1. The germline V gene has CDR1 SNHLY and CDR2 FYNNEI. This CDR3 has 14 amino acids. With 5 bases clipped from V and 8 bases from J, the junction kept 7 bases outside the gene matches. The CDR3, as DNA: TGTGCCAGCAGTCGGACAGGGGACCCCGATGAGCAGTTCTTC. Protein sequence: CASSRTGDPDEQFF.

This sequence joins TRBV28 and TRBJ2-7; 7 bases are shared with TRBD2. Germline-derived CDR1 and CDR2 are MDHEN and SYDVKM. This CDR3 spans 15 amino acids. V lost 3 bases to trimming and J lost 7 bases; unmatched junction nucleotides: 12. The CDR3 sequence: CASSLVKAGAREQYF. The CDR3 nucleotides are TGTGCCAGCAGTTTGGTTAAGGCGGGAGCGCGGGAGCAGTACTTC.

The J gene is TRBJ2-1, the V gene TRBV2; 10 bases fit TRBD1. Germline lookup yields CDR1 SNHLY and CDR2 FYNNEI. CDR3 length equals 14 residues. J lost 6 bases, V lost 4 bases, and 3 bases had no gene match. CDR3 DNA: TGTGCCAGCAGTGGGACAGGGGGGAGCAATGAGCAGTTCTTC. This codes for CASSGTGGSNEQFF.

This chain joins TRBV2 and TRBJ1-5; D call uncertain. Trimming removed 6 bases from V and 0 bases from J, with 12 bases in between. Germline CDR1 SNHLY, CDR2 FYNNEI. This CDR3 has 15 amino acids. The CDR3 region has the DNA TGTGCCAGCAGGGCCGAGGCAGCTAGCAATCAGCCCCAGCATTTT. Residues: CASRAEAASNQPQHF.

V and J are TRBV7-2 and TRBJ1-1, with D perhaps TRBD1 (5 bases). The CDR3 contains 13 residues. V gave up 5 bases and J gave up 5 bases, with 12 bases separating them. Germline-derived CDR1 and CDR2 are SGHTA and FQGNSA. CDR3 in amino acids: CASSPLGGTEAFF. CDR3 nucleotides: TGTGCCAGCAGCCCCCTTGGGGGGACTGAAGCTTTCTTT.

The chain has TRBV2 and TRBJ2-1; 11 nucleotides agree with TRBD2. With 6 bases clipped from V and 9 bases from J, the junction kept 10 bases outside the gene matches. This CDR3 comprises 15 residues. Germline V gene lookup returns CDR1 SNHLY and CDR2 FYNNEI. The CDR3: CASRPTSGRVVEQFF. CDR3 nucleotide sequence: TGTGCCAGCAGGCCAACTAGCGGGAGAGTTGTTGAGCAGTTCTTC.

The chain uses TRBV6-1 and TRBJ2-1; 9 bases fit TRBD1. The CDR3 has 15 residues. After removal of 3 bases from V and 4 bases from J, the junction contained 4 bases not matched to a gene. The germline gives CDR1 MNHNS, CDR2 SASEGT. As DNA, the CDR3 is TGTGCCAGCAGTGACGGGACAGGGTTTTACAATGAGCAGTTCTTC. It codes for CASSDGTGFYNEQFF.

V usage is TRBV4-2 and J usage is TRBJ2-7; D is uncertain. The ends were cut back, 5 bases at V and 6 bases at J, with 17 bases in the middle. The CDR3 is 14 amino acids. Germline CDR1 reads LGHNA; CDR2 reads YNFKEQ. CDR3 region: CASSSETSWGEQYF. The CDR3 coding sequence is TGTGCCAGCAGCTCCGAGACCTCTTGGGGCGAGCAGTACTTC.

The DNA for the CDR3 is TGTGCCACCAGCAGAGGTAGCGGGACACAAGAGACCCAGTACTTC. It encodes CATSRGSGTQETQYF. This chain uses TRBV15 with TRBJ2-5; 8 nucleotides align to TRBD2. The CDR3 extends over 15 amino acids. Germline CDR1 LNHNV, CDR2 YYDKDF (reference sequence). J was trimmed by 2 bases and V by 1 base; bases with no gene match: 3.

The chain combines TRBV6-5 with TRBJ1-2; D unresolved. The V gene's germline CDR1 is MNHEY and CDR2 SVGAGI. This CDR3 spans 14 amino acids. The V end was cut by 0 bases, the J end by 4 bases, with 9 bases between. Here the CDR3 DNA reads TGTGCCAGCAGTTACTCGCAACGGGCCTATGGCTACACCTTC. It is translated as CASSYSQRAYGYTF.

This sequence joins TRBV9 and TRBJ2-3; 9 bases are shared with TRBD2. The CDR3 runs to 17 residues. J gave up 5 bases and V 0 bases, and 10 bases lay outside the gene matches. Germline CDR1 and CDR2: SGDLS and YYNGEE. Here the CDR3 reads CASSVGPGGGDIDTQYF. The CDR3, as DNA: TGTGCCAGCAGCGTAGGCCCTGGCGGGGGGGACATAGATACGCAGTATTTT.

The rearrangement links TRBV11-2 to TRBJ1-1, with no clear D. Germline loops: CDR1 SGHAT, CDR2 FQNNGV. This CDR3 has 14 residues. V was shortened by 5 bases and J by 5 bases, with 15 bases between the two germline ends. CDR3 sequence reads: CASSPGLGKTEAFF. The CDR3 bases are TGTGCCAGCAGCCCCGGGTTAGGAAAGACTGAAGCTTTCTTT.

The chain has TRBV5-1 and TRBJ2-3, with D possibly matching TRBD1 (6 bases). The CDR3 consists of 15 residues. V dropped 2 bases and J dropped 3 bases, with 13 bases sitting between them. Germline V gene sequence: CDR1 SGHRS, CDR2 YFSETQ. The CDR3, as DNA: TGCGCCAGCAGCTTTCAGGGGAGCAATACAGATACGCAGTATTTT. Translating it yields CASSFQGSNTDTQYF.

The chain links TRBV2 to TRBJ2-7; D not resolved. This CDR3 spans 13 amino acids. The germline gives CDR1 SNHLY, CDR2 FYNNEI. V dropped 1 base and J dropped 1 base, with 5 bases sitting between them. The CDR3 coding sequence is TGTGCCAGCAGTGAAGAAGTATCCTACGAGCAGTACTTC. Protein: CASSEEVSYEQYF.

The V call is TRBV5-4, the J call TRBJ2-7; TRBD1 aligns across 7 bases. The V and J ends lost 0 bases and 3 bases, in that order; junction bases with no gene match: 6. CDR1 and CDR2 (germline): SGHNT, YYREEE (reference sequence). There are 15 residues in the CDR3. CDR3 bases: TGTGCCAGCAGCTTGGAGACAGGGTACATCTACGAGCAGTACTTC. This gives the protein CASSLETGYIYEQYF. The full variable domain, with the rest looked up from reference TRBV5-4 and TRBJ2-7, is ETGVTQSPTHLIKTRGQQVTLRCSSQSGHNTVSWYQQALGQGPQFIFQYYREEENGRGNFPPRFSGLQFPNYSSELNVNALELDDSALYLCASSLETGYIYEQYFGPGTRLTVT.

J is TRBJ1-2 and V is TRBV27, with TRBD1 as a possible D gene (5 bases). Trimming took 4 bases from V and 8 from J, leaving 17 bases between them. From germline, CDR1 is MNHEY and CDR2 SMNVEV (reference sequence). This CDR3 is 14 amino acids long. The CDR3 region has the DNA TGTGCCAGCAGTTATTACCGGGACTTCTTGGGCTACACCTTC. Encoded protein: CASSYYRDFLGYTF.

This chain uses TRBV5-1 with TRBJ2-1; D is unclear. Germline V CDR1 and CDR2: SGHRS, YFSETQ. The CDR3 is 14 residues long. V was trimmed by 0 bases and J by 5 bases, leaving 9 bases between them. DNA of the CDR3: TGCGCCAGCAGCTTGGACTCTCGGAACAATGAGCAGTTCTTC. Encoded protein: CASSLDSRNNEQFF.

The chain combines TRBV28 with TRBJ1-1; D ambiguous. Germline V lookup: CDR1 MDHEN, CDR2 SYDVKM. Trimming left V 5 bases short and J 5 bases short, with 21 bases between. This CDR3 region has 16 residues. The CDR3 DNA is TGTGCCAGCAGTAGGCGACGGCGGGCCACGAAAACTGAAGCTTTCTTT. The encoded protein is CASSRRRRATKTEAFF.

The rearrangement uses TRBV5-1 and TRBJ2-1; 9 positions agree with TRBD2. The CDR3 totals 15 residues. With V trimmed by 2 bases and J by 2 bases, 2 bases remained unmatched. Germline CDR1 reads SGHRS; CDR2 reads YFSETQ. The CDR3 DNA reads as TGCGCCAGCAGCTTTAGCGGGGGACCCTACAATGAGCAGTTCTTC. It encodes CASSFSGGPYNEQFF.

CDR3 region: CASSIAPRYNEQFF. The CDR3 DNA follows: TGTGCCAGTAGTATAGCCCCCCGGTACAATGAGCAGTTCTTC. V gene TRBV19 combines with J gene TRBJ2-1, with D unresolved. The CDR3 sequence is 14 residues long. Between the trimmed V and J ends, which lost 1 base and 4 bases, there was a span of 8 bases. In germline, CDR1 is LNHDA, CDR2 SQIVND (reference sequence).

This clone was seen only once. The DNA for the CDR3 is TGCGCCAGCAGCCTGACGGACAGGAACACTGAAGCTTTCTTT. Encoded protein: CASSLTDRNTEAFF. This chain joins TRBV5-1 and TRBJ1-1; D might be TRBD1 (6 bases). This CDR3 region has 14 residues. Trimming stripped 4 bases from V and 1 base from J, with 11 bases between. From germline, CDR1 is SGHRS and CDR2 YFSETQ.

The chain has TRBV7-9 and TRBJ1-2; no clear D gene. V was trimmed by 2 bases and J by 0 bases, leaving 10 bases between them. The CDR3 length is 15 residues. The germline gives CDR1 SEHNR, CDR2 FQNEAQ (reference sequence). The CDR3 DNA is TGTGCCAGCAGCTTAAGCCAAGTAGCTAACTATGGCTACACCTTC. Translating gives CASSLSQVANYGYTF.

A few counts support this clone. J is TRBJ2-1 and V is TRBV21-1. TRBV21-1 is a recognized pseudogene. This CDR3 comprises 17 residues. This chain's CDR3 is CASSLHYTKPNYNEQFF. CDR3 bases: TGTGCCAGCAGCCTTCATTACACGAAGCCTAACTACAATGAGCAGTTCTTC.